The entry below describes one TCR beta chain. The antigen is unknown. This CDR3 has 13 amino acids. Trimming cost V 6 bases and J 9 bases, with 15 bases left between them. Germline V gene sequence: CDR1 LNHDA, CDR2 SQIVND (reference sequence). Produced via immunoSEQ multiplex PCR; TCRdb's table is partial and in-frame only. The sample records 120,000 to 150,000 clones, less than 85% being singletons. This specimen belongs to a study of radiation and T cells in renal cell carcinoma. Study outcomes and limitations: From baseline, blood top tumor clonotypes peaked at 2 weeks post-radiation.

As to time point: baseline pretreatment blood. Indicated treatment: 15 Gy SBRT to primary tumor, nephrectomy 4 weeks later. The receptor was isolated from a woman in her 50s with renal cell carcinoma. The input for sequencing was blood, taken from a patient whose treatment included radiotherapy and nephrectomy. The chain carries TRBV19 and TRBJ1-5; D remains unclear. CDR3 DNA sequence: TGTGCCAGTAGCCACAAGGATTTTCGGCCCCAGCATTTT. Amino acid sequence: CASSHKDFRPQHF.